The source of this T cell receptor (beta chain) is a study of identical twins. General study results and limits: Weaker excess twin sharing was observed in beta out-of-frame sequences.

Per germline, CDR1 DFQATT and CDR2 SNEGSKA (reference sequence). The ends were cut back, 5 bases at V and 2 bases at J, with 16 bases in the middle. The CDR3 loop spans 14 amino acids. TCRdb processed the 5' RACE reads anew with MiXCR; each CDR3 protein has one entry. Among 400,000 to 500,000 distinct CDR3 sequences listed, approximately 17% were seen once. This clonotype was seen repeatedly, ten times or more. Its antigen is unidentified. This clonotype was sampled from a man in his fifties in good health. The sequenced sample consisted of naive T cells sorted from blood. The genes are TRBV20-1 and TRBJ2-7; no clear D gene. CDR3 loop: CSASHSEEAYEQYF. The CDR3 DNA is TGCAGTGCTTCACACTCTGAAGAGGCCTACGAGCAGTACTTC.